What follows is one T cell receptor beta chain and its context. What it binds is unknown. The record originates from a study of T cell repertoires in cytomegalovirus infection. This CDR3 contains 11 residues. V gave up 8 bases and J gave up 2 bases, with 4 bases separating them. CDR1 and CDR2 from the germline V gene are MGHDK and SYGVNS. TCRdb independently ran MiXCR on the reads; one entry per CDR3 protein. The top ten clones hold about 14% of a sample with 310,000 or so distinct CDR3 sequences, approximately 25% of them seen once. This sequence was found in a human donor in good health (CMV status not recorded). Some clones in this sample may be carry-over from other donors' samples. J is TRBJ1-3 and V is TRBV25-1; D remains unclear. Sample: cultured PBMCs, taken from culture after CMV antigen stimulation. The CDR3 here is CASGTGNTIYF. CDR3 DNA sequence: TGTGCCAGCGGGACTGGAAACACCATATATTTT.